This entry lists 10 T cell receptor beta chains sequenced from one sample in a study of long-term antiretroviral therapy in people with HIV. Survey level was the resolution at which the v3.0 immunoSEQ assay ran. Method: immunoSEQ multiplex PCR; TCRdb's copy keeps in-frame clones and lacks some. The data hold fewer than 2,000 clones, with around 88% observed a single time. The starting material was unsorted PBMCs, obtained 0.7 years after starting antiretroviral therapy. Every receptor here comes from a woman between 50 and 59 years old with HIV.

This clone has just one count. This sequence joins TRBV5-1 and TRBJ2-5; D is unresolved. The germline CDR1 and CDR2 sequences are SGHRS and YFSETQ. The length of the CDR3 is 15 residues. V was cut by 0 bases and J by 3 bases, with 12 bases left in between. Written as DNA, the CDR3 is TGCGCCAGCAGCTTGGTGGAGTTCGGAGAAGAGACCCAGTACTTC. Amino acids: CASSLVEFGEETQYF.

The V gene is TRBV19, the J gene TRBJ2-5; D unresolved. Between the trimmed V and J ends, which lost 5 bases and 3 bases, there was a span of 13 bases. This CDR3 spans 14 amino acids. In germline, CDR1 is LNHDA, CDR2 SQIVND (reference sequence). As DNA, the CDR3 is TGTGCCAGTAGTCCCTTAGCAGACAAAGAGACCCAGTACTTC. Encoded protein: CASSPLADKETQYF.

The chain links TRBV7-8 to TRBJ2-4; possibly TRBD2 for D (5 bases). Deletions cut 4 bases from V and 4 bases from J, with 17 bases between. The CDR3 extends over 16 amino acids. Germline V CDR1 and CDR2: SGHVS, FQNEAQ. The CDR3 is CASSSSSGLSKNIQYF. The CDR3 DNA reads as TGTGCCAGCAGCTCGTCCTCGGGGTTGAGTAAAAACATTCAGTACTTC. The full variable domain, in which reference TRBV7-8 and TRBJ2-4 provide the parts outside the CDR3, is GAGVSQSPRYKVAKRGQDVALRCDPISGHVSLFWYQQALGQGPEFLTYFQNEAQLDKSGLPSDRFFAERPEGSVSTLKIQRTQQEDSAVYLCASSSSSGLSKNIQYFGAGTRLSVL.

This clone came up a few times. The genes are TRBV30 and TRBJ2-2; D perhaps matches TRBD2 (5 bases). This CDR3 contains 15 residues. The germline gives CDR1 GTSNPN, CDR2 SVGIG (reference sequence). The V end lost 2 bases, the J end lost 2 bases, and 12 bases lay between the germline ends. CDR3 DNA: TGTGCCTGGAGTTACCGGACTCTTAACACCGGGGAGCTGTTTTTT. Its protein product is CAWSYRTLNTGELFF. Full variable domain (remainder filled in from reference TRBV30 and TRBJ2-2): SQTIHQWPATLVQPVGSPLSLECTVEGTSNPNLYWYRQAAGRGLQLLFYSVGIGQISSEVPQNLSASRPQDRQFILSSKKLLLSDSGFYLCAWSYRTLNTGELFFGEGSRLTVL.

The J gene is TRBJ2-5, the V gene TRBV7-2; no firm D call. This CDR3 comprises 13 residues. CDR1 and CDR2 from the germline V gene are SGHTA and FQGNSA. V was trimmed by 5 bases and J by 2 bases, leaving 9 bases between them. CDR3 DNA: TGTGCCAGCAGCCTTACATATCAAGAGACCCAGTACTTC. It codes for CASSLTYQETQYF.

The chain has TRBV5-8 and TRBJ2-2; D is uncertain. From germline, CDR1 is SGHTS and CDR2 YDEGEE. This CDR3 spans 15 amino acids. The ends were cut back, 4 bases at V and 4 bases at J, with 14 bases in the middle. The CDR3 protein is CASSAEPGGTGELFF. The CDR3, as DNA: TGTGCCAGCAGCGCCGAACCGGGCGGCACCGGGGAGCTGTTTTTT.

This chain uses TRBV6-6 with TRBJ2-7; 10 positions match TRBD1. This CDR3 has 13 amino acids. CDR1 and CDR2 (germline): MNHNY, SVGAGI (reference sequence). The junction had 4 bases not matched to a gene; V was cut back by 6 bases and J by 5 bases. CDR3 sequence reads: CASRGQGIHEQYF. Here the CDR3 DNA reads TGTGCCAGCAGGGGACAGGGGATTCACGAGCAGTACTTC.

This sequence joins TRBV10-2 and TRBJ2-1, with TRBD2 identical over 12 bases. V lost 8 bases to trimming and J lost 7 bases; unmatched junction nucleotides: 6. The germline CDR1 and CDR2 sequences are WSHSY and SAAADI. The CDR3 extends over 14 amino acids. As DNA, the CDR3 is TGCGCCAGCCATACTAGCGGGGGGATTAATGAGCAGTTCTTC. Translating it yields CASHTSGGINEQFF.

V and J are TRBV5-1 and TRBJ2-5, with 16 bases matching TRBD2. J lost 4 bases, V lost 5 bases, and 8 bases had no gene match. The CDR3 spans 17 residues. Germline V gene lookup returns CDR1 SGHRS and CDR2 YFSETQ. In DNA, the CDR3 is TGCGCCAGCAGGGGGACTAGCGGGGGGGCCGGAGGAGAGACCCAGTACTTC. Translating it yields CASRGTSGGAGGETQYF.

This clone was recorded only once. The chain carries TRBV5-4 and TRBJ1-2; tentative D call: TRBD1 (5 bases). The ends were cut back, 0 bases at V and 4 bases at J, with 13 bases in the middle. This CDR3 comprises 15 residues. Per germline, CDR1 SGHNT and CDR2 YYREEE (reference sequence). This CDR3 is CASSLDGAGFYGYTF. The CDR3 DNA reads TGTGCCAGCAGCTTGGATGGGGCGGGCTTCTATGGCTACACCTTC.